Sequencing of this T cell receptor (beta chain) was carried out in a study of blood T cell repertoires in COVID-19. Turning to the study itself: Both acute and convalescent COVID-19 samples were obtained from the United States, Italy and Spain. PBMCs, B-cell-depleted T cells, or T cells were the source of the cDNA or gDNA that made up the material.

In its sample, this clone was seen a few times. The V and J ends lost 5 bases and 5 bases, in that order; junction bases with no gene match: 3. CDR3 size: 14 residues. Germline V lookup: CDR1 SGHAT, CDR2 FQDESV (reference sequence). In the original processing: The assay estimated nucleated cells by amplifying reference gene primers. Assay: immunoSEQ multiplex PCR; the TCRdb copy retains only in-frame clones and omits some. V and J calls and clone size are those listed in that table; D and trimming were worked out from the DNA. Found here are under 130,000 clones, approximately 76% of them singletons; the top ten hold roughly a fifth.

The chain recombines TRBV11-1 with TRBJ1-6; 7 bases map to TRBD1. The origin of this receptor is a woman aged 70-85 years with acute or convalescent COVID-19. Sequencing was performed on peripheral blood. The CDR3 DNA sequence: TGTGCCAGCAGCCGGACAGGAAATAATTCACCCCTCCACTTT. The encoded protein is CASSRTGNNSPLHF.